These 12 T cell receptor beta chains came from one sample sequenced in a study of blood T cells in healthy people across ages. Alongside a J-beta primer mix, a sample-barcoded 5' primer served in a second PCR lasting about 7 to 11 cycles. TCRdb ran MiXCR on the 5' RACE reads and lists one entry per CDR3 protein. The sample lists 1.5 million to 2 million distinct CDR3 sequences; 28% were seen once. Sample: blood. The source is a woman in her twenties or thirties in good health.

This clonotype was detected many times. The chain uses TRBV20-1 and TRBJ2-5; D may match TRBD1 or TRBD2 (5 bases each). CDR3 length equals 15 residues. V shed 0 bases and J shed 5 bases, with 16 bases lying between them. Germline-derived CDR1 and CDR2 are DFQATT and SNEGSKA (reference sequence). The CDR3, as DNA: TGCAGTGCTAGAGATCGGGCAGGGTCGGGGGAGACCCAGTACTTC. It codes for CSARDRAGSGETQYF.

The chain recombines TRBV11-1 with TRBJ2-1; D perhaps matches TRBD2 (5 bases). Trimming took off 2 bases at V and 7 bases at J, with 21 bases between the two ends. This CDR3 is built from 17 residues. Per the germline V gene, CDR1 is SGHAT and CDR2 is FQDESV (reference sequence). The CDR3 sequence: CASSLRARAVGGNEQFF. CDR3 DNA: TGTGCCAGCAGCTTAAGGGCCAGAGCGGTGGGCGGGAATGAGCAGTTCTTC.

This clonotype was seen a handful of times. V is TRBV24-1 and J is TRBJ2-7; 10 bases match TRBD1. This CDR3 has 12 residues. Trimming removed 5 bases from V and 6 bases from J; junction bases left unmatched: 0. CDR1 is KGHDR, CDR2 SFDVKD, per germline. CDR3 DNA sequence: TGTGCCACCAGTGGGGACAGGGGCGAGCAGTACTTC. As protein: CATSGDRGEQYF.

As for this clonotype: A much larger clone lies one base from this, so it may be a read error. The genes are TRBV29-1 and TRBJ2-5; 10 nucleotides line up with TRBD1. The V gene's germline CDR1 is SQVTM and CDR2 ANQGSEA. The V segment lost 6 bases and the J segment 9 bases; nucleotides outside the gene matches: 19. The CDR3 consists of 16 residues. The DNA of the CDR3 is TGCAGCGTCGCGGGACAGGGGCCCTACCCCCTCGAGGCCCAGTACTTC. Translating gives CSVAGQGPYPLEAQYF.

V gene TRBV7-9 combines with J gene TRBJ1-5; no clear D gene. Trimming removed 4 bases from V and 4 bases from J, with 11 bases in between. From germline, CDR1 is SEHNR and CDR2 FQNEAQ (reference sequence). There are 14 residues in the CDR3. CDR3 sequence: CASSSNAGNQPQHF. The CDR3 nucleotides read TGTGCCAGCAGCTCTAACGCGGGGAATCAGCCCCAGCATTTT.

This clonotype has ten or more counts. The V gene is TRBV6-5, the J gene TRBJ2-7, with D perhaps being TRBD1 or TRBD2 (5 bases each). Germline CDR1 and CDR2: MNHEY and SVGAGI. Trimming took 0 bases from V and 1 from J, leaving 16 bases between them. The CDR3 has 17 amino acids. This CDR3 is CASSYSLFQGRSYEQYF. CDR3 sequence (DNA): TGTGCCAGCAGTTACTCGCTTTTCCAGGGACGATCCTACGAGCAGTACTTC.

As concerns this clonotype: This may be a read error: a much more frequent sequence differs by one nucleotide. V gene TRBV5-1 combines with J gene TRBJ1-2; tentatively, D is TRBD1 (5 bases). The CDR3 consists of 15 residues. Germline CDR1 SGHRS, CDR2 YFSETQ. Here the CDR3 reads CDSSASGLTNYGYTF. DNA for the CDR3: TGCGACAGCAGCGCCTCGGGACTCACTAACTATGGCTACACCTTC.

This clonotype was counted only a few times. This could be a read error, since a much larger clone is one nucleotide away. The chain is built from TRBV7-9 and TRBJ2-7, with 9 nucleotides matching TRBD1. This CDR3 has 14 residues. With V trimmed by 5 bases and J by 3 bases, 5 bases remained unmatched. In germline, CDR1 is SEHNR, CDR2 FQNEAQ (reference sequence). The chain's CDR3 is CASSAPGQGYEQYF. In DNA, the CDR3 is TGTGCCAGCAGCGCCCCGGGACAGGGCTACGAGCAGTACTTC.

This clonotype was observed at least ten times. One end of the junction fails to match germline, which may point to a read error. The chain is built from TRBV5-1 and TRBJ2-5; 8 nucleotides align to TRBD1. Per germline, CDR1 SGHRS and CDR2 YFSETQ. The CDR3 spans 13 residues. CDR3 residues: CASSSDRAETQYF. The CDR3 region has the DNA TGTGCCAGCAGCTCGGACAGGGCGGAGACCCAGTACTTC.

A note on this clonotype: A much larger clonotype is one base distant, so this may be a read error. For the CDR3, the DNA is TGTGCCAGCAGCCCGTGGGGTAGCGGGAGGTACGAGCAGTACTTC. As protein: CASSPWGSGRYEQYF. The genes are TRBV12-3 or TRBV12-4 and TRBJ2-5; 10 bases map to TRBD2. The end of the DNA fits TRBJ2-7 better, so the J call may be wrong. The CDR3 is 15 residues long.

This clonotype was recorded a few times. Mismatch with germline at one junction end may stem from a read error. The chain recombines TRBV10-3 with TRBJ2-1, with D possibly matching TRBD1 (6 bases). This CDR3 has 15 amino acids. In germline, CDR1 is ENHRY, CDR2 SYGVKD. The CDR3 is CAVSDWKQGGWEQFF. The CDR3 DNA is TGTGCCGTCAGTGATTGGAAACAGGGTGGCTGGGAGCAGTTCTTC.

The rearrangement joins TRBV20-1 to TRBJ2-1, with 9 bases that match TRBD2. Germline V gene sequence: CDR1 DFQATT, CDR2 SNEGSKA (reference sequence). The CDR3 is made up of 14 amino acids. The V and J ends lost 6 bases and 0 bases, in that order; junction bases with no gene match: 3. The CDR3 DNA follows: TGCAGTGCGGTTAGCGGGAGCTCCTACAATGAGCAGTTCTTC. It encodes CSAVSGSSYNEQFF.